The 11 T cell receptor beta chains below all came from one sample that was sequenced in a study of shared clonotypes between healthy human individuals. Profiling relied on immunoSEQ multiplex PCR, and the TCRdb table lists in-frame clones only, not all of them. The table records about 120,000 clones, 65% to 75% of them present only once. Sample: memory CD8+ T cells sorted from blood. Subset denoted: CD45RO+ cells pooled with CCR7-negative TemRA cells. These receptors were collected from a woman aged 25 to 39 in good health.

This chain connects TRBV28 to TRBJ2-3; 7 bases line up with TRBD2. The CDR3 is 15 residues long. Per the germline V gene, CDR1 is MDHEN and CDR2 is SYDVKM. After removal of 2 bases from V and 3 bases from J, the junction contained 5 bases not matched to a gene. CDR3 sequence (DNA): TGTGCCAGCAGTTTAGGCGGGGGATGGACAGATACGCAGTATTTT. Protein product: CASSLGGGWTDTQYF.

A remark on this clone: Different DNA sequences within this sample yield the same CDR3. The chain joins TRBV6-5 to TRBJ1-1; possibly TRBD1 for D (5 bases). Germline CDR1 reads MNHEY; CDR2 reads SVGAGI. CDR3 length: 13 amino acids. V gave up 3 bases and J gave up 1 base, with 6 bases separating them. The CDR3 loop reads CASSYDRNTEAFF. The CDR3 coding sequence is TGTGCCAGCAGTTATGACAGGAACACTGAAGCTTTCTTT.

This clone appeared a few times. V is TRBV4-1 and J is TRBJ1-1; a possible D gene is TRBD1 (5 bases). The CDR3 length is 15 residues. In germline, CDR1 is MGHRA, CDR2 YSYEKL. Deletions cut 4 bases from V and 4 bases from J, with 16 bases between. CDR3 amino acids: CASSRTPGRGTEAFF. As DNA, the CDR3 is TGCGCCAGCAGCCGAACACCGGGACGGGGCACTGAAGCTTTCTTT.

This chain joins TRBV4-1 and TRBJ1-1; 7 nucleotides align to TRBD1. CDR1 is MGHRA, CDR2 YSYEKL, per germline. V trimming: 0 bases; J trimming: 10 bases; junction bases outside the gene matches: 8. This CDR3 has 14 residues. This CDR3 is CASSQDRGRGGAFF. CDR3 bases: TGCGCCAGCAGCCAAGACAGGGGGAGGGGGGGAGCTTTCTTT.

This chain uses TRBV5-1 with TRBJ2-1; 8 bases match TRBD1. Germline CDR1 SGHRS, CDR2 YFSETQ. The length of the CDR3 is 21 residues. With V trimmed by 1 base and J by 0 bases, 18 bases remained unmatched. Here the CDR3 DNA reads TGCGCCAGCAGCTTGTCCCCGGAGGACAGGGTTTTCCTAGGCTCCTACAATGAGCAGTTCTTC. Its protein product is CASSLSPEDRVFLGSYNEQFF.

The chain links TRBV2 to TRBJ2-2; TRBD2 is a possible D gene (6 bases). The CDR3 runs 16 residues. Germline V gene lookup returns CDR1 SNHLY and CDR2 FYNNEI. V was shortened by 4 bases and J by 3 bases, with 15 bases between the two germline ends. CDR3: CASSGRRGSDTGELFF. The DNA of the CDR3 is TGTGCCAGCAGTGGTCGGAGGGGATCGGACACCGGGGAGCTGTTTTTT.

This clone was found a few times. Other DNA sequences in this sample translate to the same CDR3. This chain uses TRBV6-6 with TRBJ1-5; no clear D gene. The V and J ends lost 6 bases and 0 bases respectively, with 6 bases between them. Germline values: CDR1 MNHNY, CDR2 SVGAGI (reference sequence). This CDR3 has 13 amino acids. This CDR3 reads CASREYSNQPQHF. In DNA form, the CDR3 reads TGTGCCAGCAGGGAGTATAGCAATCAGCCCCAGCATTTT.

This sequence joins TRBV2 and TRBJ1-2; 7 nucleotides match TRBD1. The CDR3 is made up of 15 amino acids. Germline CDR1 is SNHLY and CDR2 is FYNNEI. J lost 0 bases, V lost 5 bases, and 6 bases had no gene match. CDR3 amino acids: CASSTRTGANYGYTF. DNA of the CDR3: TGTGCCAGCAGTACTAGGACAGGAGCTAACTATGGCTACACCTTC.

The chain couples TRBV27 to TRBJ2-1, with a tentative D call TRBD2 (6 bases). Per germline, CDR1 MNHEY and CDR2 SMNVEV (reference sequence). V lost 3 bases and J 0 bases, leaving 9 bases between the germline ends. This CDR3 has 15 residues. CDR3 DNA: TGTGCCAGCAGTTTGGTAGCGGTCTCCTACAATGAGCAGTTCTTC. Amino acid sequence: CASSLVAVSYNEQFF.

This chain links TRBV6-5 with TRBJ2-2; D call uncertain. This CDR3 region has 13 residues. The V gene lost 8 bases and the J gene lost 3 bases, with 10 bases spanning the gap. CDR1 is MNHEY and CDR2 is SVGAGI in the germline V gene. CDR3 amino acids: CASSVGDTGELFF. DNA of the CDR3: TGTGCCAGCTCGGTTGGGGACACCGGGGAGCTGTTTTTT.

The rearrangement links TRBV5-1 to TRBJ2-2; TRBD2 agrees at 8 bases. CDR3 size: 17 residues. The germline V gene has CDR1 SGHRS and CDR2 YFSETQ. Trimming took 1 base from V and 0 from J; bases not matched to a gene: 5. CDR3: CASSLIAGPANTGELFF. In nucleotides, the CDR3 is TGCGCCAGCAGCTTGATAGCGGGACCCGCGAACACCGGGGAGCTGTTTTTT.